Listed below are T cell receptor beta chains from one sample, sequenced in a study of T cell clonotyping in hematopoietic cell transplantation. The data were produced by immunoSEQ multiplex PCR, yet TCRdb's version contains in-frame clones alone and is incomplete. The table has about 70,000 clones, 90% to 95% seen once. The sequenced sample was peripheral blood mononuclear cells. Receptors originate from a man aged 50 to 59 in good health. Some clones in this sample may be carry-over from other donors' samples. The CDR3 runs from the conserved cysteine through the conserved F or W. The D gene is left open where the match is weak. The listing skips clone size in some rows; elsewhere it reads once, few, many or a size class.

cdr3_length: 15; clone_size: NA; v_call: TRBV7-2; d_call: TRBD1; j_call: TRBJ1-6; cdr3_aa: CASSARQGRNSPLHF; cdr3_nt: TGTGCCAGCAGCGCCCGACAGGGGCGGAATTCACCCCTCCACTTT
cdr3_length: 11; clone_size: NA; v_call: TRBV6-1; d_call: NA; j_call: TRBJ2-7; cdr3_aa: CASRADYEQYF; cdr3_nt: TGTGCCAGCAGGGCCGACTACGAGCAGTACTTC
cdr3_length: 16; clone_size: NA; v_call: TRBV9; d_call: NA; j_call: TRBJ2-2; cdr3_aa: CASSVGRGLNTGELFF; cdr3_nt: TGTGCCAGCAGCGTAGGACGCGGATTGAACACCGGGGAGCTGTTTTTT
cdr3_length: 15; clone_size: NA; v_call: TRBV5-6; d_call: NA; j_call: TRBJ1-5; cdr3_aa: CASSLGQDEFQPQHF; cdr3_nt: TGTGCCAGCAGCTTGGGACAGGACGAATTTCAGCCCCAGCATTTT
cdr3_length: 12; clone_size: NA; v_call: TRBV28; d_call: NA; j_call: TRBJ1-1; cdr3_aa: CASSPSRREAFF; cdr3_nt: TGTGCCAGCAGTCCCAGTCGGAGGGAAGCTTTCTTT
cdr3_length: 13; clone_size: NA; v_call: TRBV11-3; d_call: NA; j_call: TRBJ2-1; cdr3_aa: CASSLWSSDEQFF; cdr3_nt: TGTGCCAGCAGCTTATGGTCCAGCGATGAGCAGTTCTTC
cdr3_length: 14; clone_size: NA; v_call: TRBV9; d_call: NA; j_call: TRBJ1-2; cdr3_aa: CASSEMERGGGYTF; cdr3_nt: TGTGCCAGCAGCGAAATGGAAAGGGGTGGAGGCTACACCTTC
cdr3_length: 14; clone_size: NA; v_call: TRBV19; d_call: TRBD1; j_call: TRBJ1-4; cdr3_aa: CASSPGQGTEKLFF; cdr3_nt: TGTGCCAGTAGCCCGGGACAGGGGACGGAAAAACTGTTTTTT
cdr3_length: 15; clone_size: NA; v_call: TRBV29-1; d_call: TRBD2; j_call: TRBJ2-1; cdr3_aa: CSSLPLLAADNEQFF; cdr3_nt: TGCAGCTCCCTGCCCCTCCTAGCGGCTGACAATGAGCAGTTCTTC
cdr3_length: 14; clone_size: NA; v_call: TRBV6-1; d_call: NA; j_call: TRBJ1-2; cdr3_aa: CASGSGKANYGYTF; cdr3_nt: TGTGCCAGCGGATCCGGGAAAGCTAACTATGGCTACACCTTC
cdr3_length: 14; clone_size: NA; v_call: TRBV5-1; d_call: TRBD1; j_call: TRBJ2-7; cdr3_aa: CASSLWQGANEQYF; cdr3_nt: TGCGCCAGCAGCTTGTGGCAGGGGGCGAACGAGCAGTACTTC
cdr3_length: 14; clone_size: NA; v_call: TRBV10-3; d_call: NA; j_call: TRBJ1-5; cdr3_aa: CAIGGRAENQPQHF; cdr3_nt: TGTGCCATCGGGGGCAGGGCCGAAAATCAGCCCCAGCATTTT
cdr3_length: 14; clone_size: NA; v_call: TRBV7-9; d_call: NA; j_call: TRBJ1-1; cdr3_aa: CASSVLGGNTEAFF; cdr3_nt: TGTGCCAGCAGCGTGCTCGGGGGGAACACTGAAGCTTTCTTT
cdr3_length: 11; clone_size: once; v_call: TRBV6-1; d_call: NA; j_call: TRBJ2-7; cdr3_aa: CASSDYYEQYF; cdr3_nt: TGTGCCAGCAGTGATTACTACGAGCAGTACTTC
cdr3_length: 14; clone_size: NA; v_call: TRBV28; d_call: NA; j_call: TRBJ1-2; cdr3_aa: CASSSVGGVWGYTF; cdr3_nt: TGTGCCAGCAGTTCAGTGGGAGGGGTCTGGGGCTACACCTTC
cdr3_length: 15; clone_size: NA; v_call: TRBV9; d_call: NA; j_call: TRBJ1-5; cdr3_aa: CASSVDAGGHQPQHF; cdr3_nt: TGTGCCAGCAGCGTAGACGCAGGAGGTCACCAGCCCCAGCATTTT
cdr3_length: 15; clone_size: NA; v_call: TRBV6-4; d_call: NA; j_call: TRBJ2-3; cdr3_aa: CASSDPWVQTDTQYF; cdr3_nt: TGTGCCAGCAGTGACCCCTGGGTACAGACAGATACGCAGTATTTT
cdr3_length: 13; clone_size: NA; v_call: TRBV6-1; d_call: NA; j_call: TRBJ1-1; cdr3_aa: CASSDRAGTEAFF; cdr3_nt: TGTGCCAGCAGTGACAGGGCGGGCACTGAAGCTTTCTTT
cdr3_length: 14; clone_size: NA; v_call: TRBV9; d_call: TRBD1; j_call: TRBJ1-1; cdr3_aa: CASSVAGGNTEAFF; cdr3_nt: TGTGCCAGCAGCGTTGCAGGGGGGAACACTGAAGCTTTCTTT
cdr3_length: 12; clone_size: NA; v_call: TRBV28; d_call: NA; j_call: TRBJ1-4; cdr3_aa: CASSPWDEKLFF; cdr3_nt: TGTGCCAGCAGTCCTTGGGATGAAAAACTGTTTTTT